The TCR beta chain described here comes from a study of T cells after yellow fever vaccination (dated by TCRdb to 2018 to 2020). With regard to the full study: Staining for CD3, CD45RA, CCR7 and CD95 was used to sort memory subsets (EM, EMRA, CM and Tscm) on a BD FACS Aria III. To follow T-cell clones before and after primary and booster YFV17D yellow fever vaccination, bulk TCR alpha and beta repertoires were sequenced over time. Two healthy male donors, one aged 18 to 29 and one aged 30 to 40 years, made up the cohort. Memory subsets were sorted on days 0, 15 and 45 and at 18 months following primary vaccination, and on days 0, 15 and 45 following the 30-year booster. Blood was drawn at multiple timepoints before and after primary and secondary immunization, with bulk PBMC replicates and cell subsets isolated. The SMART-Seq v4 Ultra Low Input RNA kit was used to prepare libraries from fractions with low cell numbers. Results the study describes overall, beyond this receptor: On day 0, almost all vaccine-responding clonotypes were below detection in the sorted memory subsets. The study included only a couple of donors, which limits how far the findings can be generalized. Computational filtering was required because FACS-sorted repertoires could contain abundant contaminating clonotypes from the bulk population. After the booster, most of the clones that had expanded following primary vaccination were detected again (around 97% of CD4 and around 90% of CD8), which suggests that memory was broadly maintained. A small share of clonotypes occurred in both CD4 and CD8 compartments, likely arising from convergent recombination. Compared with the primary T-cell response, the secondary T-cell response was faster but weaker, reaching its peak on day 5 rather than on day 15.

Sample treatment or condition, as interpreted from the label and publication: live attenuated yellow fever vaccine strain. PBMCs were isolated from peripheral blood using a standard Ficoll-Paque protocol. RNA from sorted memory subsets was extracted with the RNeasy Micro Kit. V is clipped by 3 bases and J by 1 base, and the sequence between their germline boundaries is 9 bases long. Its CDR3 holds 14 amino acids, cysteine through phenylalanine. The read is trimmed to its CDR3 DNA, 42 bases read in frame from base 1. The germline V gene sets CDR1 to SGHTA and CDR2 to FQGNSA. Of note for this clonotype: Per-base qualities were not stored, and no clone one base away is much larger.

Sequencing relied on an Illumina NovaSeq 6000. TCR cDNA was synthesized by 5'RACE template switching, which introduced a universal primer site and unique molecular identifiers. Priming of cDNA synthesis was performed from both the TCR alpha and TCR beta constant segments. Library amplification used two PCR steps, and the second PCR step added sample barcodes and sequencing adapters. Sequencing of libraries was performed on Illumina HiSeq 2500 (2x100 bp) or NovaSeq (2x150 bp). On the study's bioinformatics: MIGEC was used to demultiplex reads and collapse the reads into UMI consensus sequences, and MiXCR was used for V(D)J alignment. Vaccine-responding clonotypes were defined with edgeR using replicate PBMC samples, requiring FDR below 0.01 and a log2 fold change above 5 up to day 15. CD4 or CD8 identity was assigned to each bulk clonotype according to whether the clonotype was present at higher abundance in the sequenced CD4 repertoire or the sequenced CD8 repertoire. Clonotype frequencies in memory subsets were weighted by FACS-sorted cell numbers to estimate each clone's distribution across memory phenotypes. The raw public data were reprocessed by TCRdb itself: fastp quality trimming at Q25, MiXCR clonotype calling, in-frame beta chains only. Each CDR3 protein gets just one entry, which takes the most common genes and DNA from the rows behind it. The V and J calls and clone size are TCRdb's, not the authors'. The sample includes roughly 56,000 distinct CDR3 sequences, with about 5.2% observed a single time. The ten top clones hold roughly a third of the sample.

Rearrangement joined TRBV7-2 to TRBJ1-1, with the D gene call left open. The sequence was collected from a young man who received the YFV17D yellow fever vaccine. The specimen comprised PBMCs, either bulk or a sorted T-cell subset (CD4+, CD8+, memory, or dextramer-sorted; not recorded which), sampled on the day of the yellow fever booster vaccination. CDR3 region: CASSFPSKNTEAFF. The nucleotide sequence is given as TGTGCCAGCAGCTTCCCTTCAAAGAACACTGAAGCTTTCTTT.